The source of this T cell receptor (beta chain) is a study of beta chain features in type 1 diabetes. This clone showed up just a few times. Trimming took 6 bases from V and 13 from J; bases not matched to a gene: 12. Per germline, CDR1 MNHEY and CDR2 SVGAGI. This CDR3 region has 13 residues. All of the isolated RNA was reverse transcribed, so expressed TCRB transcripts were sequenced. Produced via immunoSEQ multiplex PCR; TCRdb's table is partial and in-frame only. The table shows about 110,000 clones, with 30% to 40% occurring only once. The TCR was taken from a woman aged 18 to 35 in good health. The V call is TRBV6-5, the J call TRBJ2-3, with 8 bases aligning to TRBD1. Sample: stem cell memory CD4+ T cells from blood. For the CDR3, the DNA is TGTGCCAGCAGAAGGGACAGGTCCGCCCGTGAGTATTTT. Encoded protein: CASRRDRSAREYF.